The T cell receptor beta chain under discussion was sequenced for a study of blood T cell repertoires in COVID-19. CDR1 is MGHRA, CDR2 YSYEKL, per germline. After removal of 4 bases from V and 5 bases from J, the junction contained 4 bases not matched to a gene. The CDR3 spans 15 residues. The protocol was immunoSEQ multiplex PCR, while the TCRdb copy is restricted to in-frame clones and leaves out a portion. The sample has more than 200,000 clones, 84% seen once. What was sequenced was peripheral blood. The chain is built from TRBV4-1 and TRBJ2-5; 13 nucleotides align to TRBD2. The source of this sequence is an elderly woman with COVID-19, enrolled during active disease. CDR3 nucleotides: TGCGCCAGCAGCCTCGGGACTAGCGGGGAGGAGACCCAGTACTTC. It translates to CASSLGTSGEETQYF.